The 32 T cell receptor beta chains below come from one sample, sequenced in a study of Graves' ophthalmopathy and Graves' hyperthyroidism (dated by TCRdb to 2017 to 2018). The instrument was an Illumina HiSeq 2000. TCR beta CDR3 regions were amplified from RNA transcripts for repertoire sequencing. A first-round RT-PCR used HTBI primers with the Qiagen OneStep RT-PCR kit, followed by a second-round multiplex PCR, size selection and purification. TCRdb cleaned the public reads at Q25 with fastp, built clones with MiXCR and kept in-frame beta chains. CDR3 protein sequences are deduplicated, and each keeps its most common genes and DNA. The sample table lists hundreds of thousands of distinct CDR3 sequences, around 14% of them with a count of one. Roughly 9.8% of the sample lies in the top ten. The sample was blood. The receptor set was obtained from a woman aged 25 to 39 with Graves' ophthalmopathy. Donor details come from another sample of the same person, matched by shared clones.

At least ten counts were recorded for this clonotype. The chain links TRBV10-1 to TRBJ1-1; 7 bases match TRBD1. The CDR3 is 13 residues long. Trimming cost V 0 bases and J 8 bases; bases outside gene matches: 3. Germline-derived CDR1 and CDR2 are WNHNN and SYGVQD (reference sequence). The CDR3 sequence is CASSESGRGEAFF. CDR3 DNA sequence: TGCGCCAGCAGTGAGTCGGGCAGGGGGGAAGCTTTCTTT.

At least ten counts were recorded for this clonotype. J is TRBJ1-5 and V is TRBV5-6; no definite D call. The CDR3 contains 13 residues. Trimming left V 0 bases short and J 8 bases short, with 9 bases between. Germline V gene data show CDR1 as SGHDT and CDR2 as YYEEEE. CDR3 protein: CASSLDLGEPQHF. CDR3 coding DNA: TGTGCCAGCAGCTTGGATCTGGGCGAGCCCCAGCATTTT. The variable domain in full, completed from reference TRBV5-6 and TRBJ1-5, reads DAGVTQSPTHLIKTRGQQVTLRCSPKSGHDTVSWYQQALGQGPQFIFQYYEEEERQRGNFPDRFSGHQFPNYSSELNVNALLLGDSALYLCASSLDLGEPQHFGDGTRLSIL.

Notes on this clonotype: A read error may account for a junction end that differs from germline. This chain links TRBV20-1 with TRBJ1-1; no reliable D call. The germline V gene encodes CDR1 DFQATT and CDR2 SNEGSKA (reference sequence). The CDR3 consists of 12 residues. The CDR3 loop is CSATDGNAEAFF. In DNA, the CDR3 is TGCAGTGCTACGGACGGGAACGCTGAAGCTTTCTTT.

This clonotype was counted many times. V gene TRBV12-3 or TRBV12-4 combines with J gene TRBJ2-2, with 7 bases fitting TRBD1. The trim removed 7 bases at V and 2 bases at J, leaving 7 bases unmatched. The CDR3 spans 15 residues. The CDR3 DNA reads TGTGCCAGCATAGGAAACAGGGGAAACACCGGGGAGCTGTTTTTT. It codes for CASIGNRGNTGELFF.

The chain employs TRBV12-3 or TRBV12-4 and TRBJ2-5; D gene uncertain. V lost 10 bases and J lost 1, with 10 bases in between. This CDR3 is 12 amino acids long. The CDR3 nucleotides read TGTGCCACCACCCACCCCCAAGAGACCCAGTACTTC. Protein: CATTHPQETQYF.

The J gene is TRBJ1-2, the V gene TRBV3-1, with D possibly being TRBD1 (5 bases). Germline V gene data show CDR1 as LGHDT and CDR2 as YNNKEL (reference sequence). Trimming took off 0 bases at V and 4 bases at J, with 9 bases between the two ends. This CDR3 contains 14 residues. This chain's CDR3 is CASSQERRGYGYTF. CDR3 bases: TGTGCCAGCAGCCAAGAGAGAAGGGGCTATGGCTACACCTTC.

This clonotype was recorded many times. The J gene is TRBJ1-6, the V gene TRBV27, with D possibly being TRBD1 (5 bases). The CDR3 runs 14 residues. The V end lost 6 bases, the J end lost 9 bases, and 15 bases lay between the germline ends. Germline CDR1 reads MNHEY; CDR2 reads SMNVEV (reference sequence). CDR3 protein: CASRDQTVVSPLHF. Here the CDR3 DNA reads TGTGCCAGCAGAGATCAGACAGTAGTTTCACCCCTCCACTTT.

This clonotype has a count of ten or more. The rearrangement joins TRBV6-1 to TRBJ2-2; no clear D gene. The CDR3 has 14 amino acids. V was pared by 0 bases and J by 3 bases, with 5 bases between. The V gene's germline CDR1 is MNHNS and CDR2 SASEGT. The CDR3: CASSEAVDTGELFF. DNA of the CDR3: TGTGCCAGCAGTGAAGCGGTAGACACCGGGGAGCTGTTTTTT.

This clonotype was observed a few times. This sequence joins TRBV12-3 or TRBV12-4 and TRBJ2-2; 8 positions match TRBD1. The length of the CDR3 is 16 residues. Trimming cost V 5 bases and J 5 bases; bases outside gene matches: 10. The CDR3 coding sequence is TGTGCCAGCAGTACGCCGACAGGGGCCCTAACCGGGGAGCTGTTTTTT. Amino acids: CASSTPTGALTGELFF.

The gene calls are TRBV6-1 and TRBJ2-3, with D uncertain. From germline, CDR1 is MNHNS and CDR2 SASEGT. V was clipped by 6 bases and J by 1 base, with 11 bases between them. The CDR3 covers 14 residues. Here the CDR3 reads CASSNLLGTDTQYF. CDR3 bases: TGTGCCAGCAGCAATCTCTTGGGCACAGATACGCAGTATTTT.

This sequence joins TRBV7-9 and TRBJ2-7; 9 nucleotides align to TRBD2. V shed 0 bases and J 3 bases; nucleotides not matched to a gene: 3. Germline lookup yields CDR1 SEHNR and CDR2 FQNEAQ (reference sequence). The CDR3 extends over 15 amino acids. The CDR3 protein is CASSLARGGIYEQYF. DNA of the CDR3: TGTGCCAGCAGCTTAGCGCGGGGGGGGATCTACGAGCAGTACTTC.

This clonotype was seen at least ten times. V gene TRBV15 combines with J gene TRBJ2-7; the match to TRBD1 covers 7 bases. J was trimmed by 0 bases and V by 2 bases; bases with no gene match: 4. Per the germline V gene, CDR1 is LNHNV and CDR2 is YYDKDF (reference sequence). The CDR3 is 15 residues long. The CDR3 sequence: CATSRSQGISYEQYF. CDR3 DNA: TGTGCCACCAGCAGATCACAGGGGATCTCCTACGAGCAGTACTTC. Filled out from reference TRBV15 and TRBJ2-7, the complete variable domain reads DAMVIQNPRYQVTQFGKPVTLSCSQTLNHNVMYWYQQKSSQAPKLLFHYYDKDFNNEADTPDNFQSRRPNTSFCFLDIRSPGLGDTAMYLCATSRSQGISYEQYFGPGTRLTVT.

This clonotype showed up many times. The rearrangement links TRBV12-3 or TRBV12-4 to TRBJ1-1; no clear D. The CDR3 runs to 15 residues. V was pared by 4 bases and J by 4 bases, with 16 bases between. The CDR3 loop is CASSSHGRGSTEAFF. CDR3 in DNA: TGTGCCAGCAGTTCCCACGGCCGAGGGAGCACTGAAGCTTTCTTT.

The chain carries TRBV4-1 and TRBJ2-7, with TRBD1 matching 8 bases. V shed 0 bases and J 3 bases; nucleotides not matched to a gene: 10. CDR1 and CDR2 from the germline V gene are MGHRA and YSYEKL. The CDR3 length is 17 residues. This CDR3 reads CASSQDRERTGFYEQYF. CDR3 DNA sequence: TGCGCCAGCAGCCAAGATCGAGAGAGGACAGGGTTCTACGAGCAGTACTTC.

This clonotype has more than one count but fewer than ten. A read error may produce the germline difference seen at one junction end. This sequence joins TRBV5-1 and TRBJ2-4, with TRBD1 as a possible D gene (6 bases). CDR3 length equals 14 residues. Germline V gene lookup returns CDR1 SGHRS and CDR2 YFSETQ. The CDR3 coding sequence is TGCGCCAGCAGCTCCGGGACACAAAAAAACATTAAGTACTTC. It codes for CASSSGTQKNIKYF.

This clonotype was found many times. The chain links TRBV5-1 to TRBJ2-7; D is tentatively TRBD1 or TRBD2 (7 bases each). With 4 bases removed from V and 6 bases from J, the gap between germline ends came to 14 bases. The CDR3 totals 13 residues. The germline V gene has CDR1 SGHRS and CDR2 YFSETQ. CDR3 in DNA: TGCGCCAGCAGCCCAGGGGGGGCGTCCGAGCAGTACTTC. It encodes CASSPGGASEQYF.

This clonotype was counted between two and nine times. The chain joins TRBV9 to TRBJ2-6; D remains ambiguous. CDR3 length: 15 amino acids. Deletions cut 3 bases from V and 0 bases from J, with 7 bases between. Germline V gene data show CDR1 as SGDLS and CDR2 as YYNGEE. In DNA, the CDR3 is TGTGCCAGCAGCGGATACCACTCTGGGGCCAACGTCCTGACTTTC. It specifies CASSGYHSGANVLTF.

This clonotype was seen repeatedly, ten times or more. The V call is TRBV6-1, the J call TRBJ1-5, with 10 bases aligning to TRBD1. There are 15 residues in the CDR3. J gave up 3 bases and V 7 bases, and 6 bases lay outside the gene matches. Germline values: CDR1 MNHNS, CDR2 SASEGT. The CDR3 coding sequence is TGTGCCAGCACCTTTGACAGGGGGCCCAATCAGCCCCAGCATTTT. Its translation is CASTFDRGPNQPQHF.

The chain joins TRBV7-2 to TRBJ2-5; 7 bases agree with TRBD1. CDR1 is SGHTA, CDR2 FQGNSA, per germline. The CDR3 consists of 14 residues. Unmatched junction bases numbered 5, after V lost 5 bases and J lost 2 bases. The CDR3 loop reads CASSVQGSQETQYF. The CDR3 DNA is TGTGCCAGCAGCGTACAGGGGAGTCAAGAGACCCAGTACTTC. Full variable domain (missing parts from reference TRBV7-2 and TRBJ2-5): GAGVSQSPSNKVTEKGKDVELRCDPISGHTALYWYRQSLGQGLEFLIYFQGNSAPDKSGLPSDRFSAERTGGSVSTLTIQRTQQEDSAVYLCASSVQGSQETQYFGPGTRLLVL.

In this sample, this clonotype turned up many times. The chain is built from TRBV7-9 and TRBJ1-5, with a possible D match to TRBD1 (5 bases). The germline V gene encodes CDR1 SEHNR and CDR2 FQNEAQ (reference sequence). The CDR3 extends over 13 amino acids. Between the trimmed V and J ends, which lost 1 base and 5 bases, there was a span of 6 bases. Here the CDR3 reads CASSLGQYQPQHF. For the CDR3, the DNA is TGTGCCAGCAGCTTAGGACAGTATCAGCCCCAGCATTTT.

This clonotype was seen a handful of times. The J gene is TRBJ1-2, the V gene TRBV6-1; TRBD1 might be the D (6 bases). CDR1 is MNHNS and CDR2 is SASEGT in the germline V gene. The V gene lost 7 bases and the J gene lost 8 bases, with 20 bases spanning the gap. The CDR3 is 14 amino acids. This CDR3 is CASTPGRGAGGYTF. The CDR3 DNA is TGTGCCAGCACCCCCGGGCGGGGGGCGGGGGGCTACACCTTC.

This clonotype has a count of ten or more. The J gene is TRBJ2-7, the V gene TRBV28; 12 bases align to TRBD2. After removal of 6 bases from V and 0 bases from J, the junction contained 9 bases not matched to a gene. This CDR3 is built from 17 residues. Germline-derived CDR1 and CDR2 are MDHEN and SYDVKM. This chain's CDR3 is CASSLGTSGFRSYEQYF. The DNA of the CDR3 is TGTGCCAGCAGCTTAGGGACTAGCGGGTTTCGCTCCTACGAGCAGTACTTC.

There are many counts of this clonotype. The rearrangement joins TRBV25-1 to TRBJ1-1; D might be TRBD1 (6 bases). Looked up from germline, CDR1 is MGHDK and CDR2 is SYGVNS. This CDR3 comprises 14 residues. V was shortened by 3 bases and J by 5 bases, with 13 bases between the two germline ends. The CDR3 sequence: CASSDPGRGTEAFF. DNA for the CDR3: TGTGCCAGCAGTGATCCAGGGAGGGGGACTGAAGCTTTCTTT.

In this sample, this clonotype turned up many times. The CDR3, as DNA: TGTGCCAGCAGTCCCCTCGGGAGGGGAGGCGAGACCCAGTACTTC. It yields the protein CASSPLGRGGETQYF. The gene calls are TRBV27 and TRBJ2-5; 8 nucleotides align to TRBD2. CDR3 length equals 15 residues. V shed 5 bases and J 5 bases; nucleotides not matched to a gene: 10. From germline, CDR1 is MNHEY and CDR2 SMNVEV (reference sequence).

This clonotype was seen ten or more times. The CDR3 DNA reads TGTGCCAGCAGCTCCCTTCTTGGCAGAGGGGAGCTGTTTTTT. This sequence encodes CASSSLLGRGELFF. The chain links TRBV7-9 to TRBJ2-2, with D unresolved. The V and J ends lost 4 bases and 8 bases respectively, with 14 bases between them. Per germline, CDR1 SEHNR and CDR2 FQNEAQ (reference sequence). The CDR3 is 14 residues long.

The chain combines TRBV28 with TRBJ1-2, with D maybe TRBD1 (5 bases). The length of the CDR3 is 16 residues. V lost 4 bases to trimming and J lost 2 bases, with 17 bases between them. Germline values: CDR1 MDHEN, CDR2 SYDVKM. CDR3 DNA: TGTGCCAGCAGTTCCATTAGGCCCGACAGCAACTATGGCTACACCTTC. Amino acid sequence: CASSSIRPDSNYGYTF.

This clonotype appeared many times. The rearrangement joins TRBV12-5 to TRBJ2-7; D is unclear. Trimming took 4 bases from V and 0 from J, leaving 22 bases between them. The CDR3 is 18 residues long. Looked up from germline, CDR1 is LGHNT and CDR2 is FRNRAP. The CDR3 loop reads CASGSRRWASESSYEQYF. As DNA, the CDR3 is TGTGCTAGTGGTTCCCGACGGTGGGCCAGCGAGAGCTCCTACGAGCAGTACTTC.

On this clonotype: A single base separates this from a much larger clone, so it may be a read error. The genes are TRBV7-9 and TRBJ2-5; no firm D call. This CDR3 region has 14 residues. Germline CDR1 is SEHNR and CDR2 is FQNEAQ (reference sequence). CDR3 nucleotide sequence: TGTGCCATCAGCCCCTTGGGCAGCCAAGAGACCCAGTACTTC. Translation: CAISPLGSQETQYF.

Ten or more counts support this clonotype. The CDR3 loop reads CAWSGNQGTDAFF. The CDR3 nucleotides are TGTGCCTGGAGCGGAAACCAGGGAACCGACGCTTTCTTT. V usage is TRBV30 and J usage is TRBJ1-1; tentative D call: TRBD1 (5 bases). Trimming took off 3 bases at V and 11 bases at J, with 19 bases between the two ends. The CDR3 spans 13 residues. The germline V gene has CDR1 GTSNPN and CDR2 SVGIG (reference sequence).

The chain combines TRBV20-1 with TRBJ2-2; 8 nucleotides agree with TRBD1. From germline, CDR1 is DFQATT and CDR2 SNEGSKA (reference sequence). CDR3 length: 16 residues. The V segment lost 0 bases and the J segment 1 base; nucleotides outside the gene matches: 4. The chain's CDR3 is CSARESGTGNTGELFF. In nucleotides, the CDR3 is TGCAGTGCTAGAGAATCCGGGACAGGGAACACCGGGGAGCTGTTTTTT.

At least ten counts were recorded for this clonotype. The chain is built from TRBV24-1 and TRBJ2-5; the D gene is possibly TRBD2 (6 bases). Trimming stripped 3 bases from V and 5 bases from J, with 12 bases between. The V gene's germline CDR1 is KGHDR and CDR2 SFDVKD. The CDR3 extends over 14 amino acids. CDR3 sequence: CATSDRTAGETQYF. CDR3 sequence (DNA): TGTGCCACCAGTGATCGGACTGCGGGGGAGACCCAGTACTTC.

This clonotype appeared many times. The CDR3: CASSSRTGRGYNEQFF. The CDR3, as DNA: TGTGCCAGCAGCTCCCGGACAGGTCGAGGATACAATGAGCAGTTCTTC. The chain links TRBV7-8 to TRBJ2-1, with TRBD1 matching 7 bases. In germline, CDR1 is SGHVS, CDR2 FQNEAQ. The CDR3 has 16 amino acids. The V gene end was trimmed by 4 bases and the J gene end by 4 bases; junction bases not matched to a gene: 10.